The subject of this entry is one T cell receptor beta chain. The CDR3 extends over 14 amino acids. Trimming shortened V by 2 bases and J by 6 bases, and 11 bases separated the two germline ends. From germline, CDR1 is SNHLY and CDR2 FYNNEI. The repertoire was sequenced with immunoSEQ multiplex PCR; TCRdb's copy has only in-frame clones and lacks some. The repertoire has roughly 150,000 clones, just under 85% of them found once; the top ten carry 6.2%. The sample is drawn from a study of blood T cell repertoires in COVID-19. Cohorts were determined from participant-reported clinical history. Recovery among Cohort 3 donors was established by two negative PCRs, clearance, or symptom resolution.

The receptor was isolated from a woman in her 40s who had recovered from COVID-19. The chain combines TRBV2 with TRBJ1-5; no clear D. The specimen was PBMCs or T cells enriched from blood (not recorded which). CDR3 in DNA: TGTGCCAGCAGTGAATCCGGGGTCCGTCAGCCCCAGCATTTT. Protein: CASSESGVRQPQHF.